The rows below give T cell receptor beta chains drawn from one sample of a study of T cell repertoires in cytomegalovirus infection. Each CDR3 protein is one row after TCRdb ran MiXCR on the reads. Among 630,000 or so distinct CDR3 sequences, 24% were seen once, and the ten largest hold 8%. The sample comprised CD8+ T cells from PBMCs. These TCRs come from a human donor in good health (CMV status not recorded). Some clones in this sample may be carry-over from other donors' samples. The CDR3 runs from the conserved cysteine through the conserved F or W. Each record gives: V gene, J gene, D gene, clone size, CDR3 DNA, CDR3 protein. A D gene is named only where the DNA matches it firmly. The listing skips clone size in some rows; elsewhere it reads once, few, many or a size class.

>TRBV20-1|TRBJ1-4|.|.
TGCAGTGCTAGAGAAGGAGCGGGTTTGGAGGGACACGGCGTTAATGAAAAACTGTTTTTT
CSAREGAGLEGHGVNEKLFF
>TRBV10-3|TRBJ2-1|TRBD2|few
TGTGCCATCAGTGGTAGTAGCGGGGGGGACAATGAGCAGTTCTTC
CAISGSSGGDNEQFF
>TRBV11-3|TRBJ2-3|.|.
TGTGCCAGCAGCTTAGTGCACACAGGGACAGATACGCAGTATTTT
CASSLVHTGTDTQYF
>TRBV20-1|TRBJ2-5|.|.
TGCAGTGCTAGAAAGGAGACCCAAGAGACCCAGTACTTC
CSARKETQETQYF
>TRBV7-4|TRBJ1-1|.|.
TGTGCCAGCAGCCCTGGGATGTGGGCTTTCTTT
CASSPGMWAFF
>TRBV6-1|TRBJ1-5|.|.
TGTGCCAGCAGTTACTCGATGGGGGAGGATCAGCCCCAGCATTTT
CASSYSMGEDQPQHF
>TRBV20-1|TRBJ2-1|.|.
TGCAGTGCTAGACCTGGGACCTACAATGAGCAGTTCTTC
CSARPGTYNEQFF
>TRBV6-5|TRBJ2-3|.|few
TGTGCCAGCAGTTACCCTGTCCCGGATACGCAGTATTTT
CASSYPVPDTQYF
>TRBV14|TRBJ1-2|TRBD1|.
TGTGCCAGCAAGGGGACAGATACTAACTGTGGCTACACCTTC
CASKGTDTNCGYTF
>TRBV7-2|TRBJ2-1|.|many
TGTGCCAGCTACGAGGGGGGGGCCTACAATGAGCAGTTCTTC
CASYEGGAYNEQFF
>TRBV6-1|TRBJ2-2|.|few
TGTGCCAGCAGAACAGGGGACTTTAACACCGGGGAGCTGTTTTTT
CASRTGDFNTGELFF
>TRBV20-1|TRBJ2-6|.|.
TGCAGTGCTAGAAAAACTGGGGCCAACGTCCTGACTTTC
CSARKTGANVLTF
>TRBV10-3|TRBJ2-3|.|.
TGTGCCATCAGGAGCCCGGACGGAACAGATACGCAGTATTTT
CAIRSPDGTDTQYF
>TRBV5-4|TRBJ2-1|.|many
TGTGCCAGCAGCTATTTGCTAGCCTACAATGAGCAGTTCTTC
CASSYLLAYNEQFF
>TRBV7-3|TRBJ2-5|TRBD1|.
TGTGCCAGCAGCCCCGGACAGGGTTCCGAGACCCAGTACTTC
CASSPGQGSETQYF
>TRBV11-3|TRBJ2-1|.|few
TGTGCCAGCAGCTTGGGGAGCCAGGGGAATGAGCAGTTCTTC
CASSLGSQGNEQFF
>TRBV7-2|TRBJ2-2|.|many
TGTGCCAGCAGCAACCCCGAGGGGGTCCATACGAACACCGGGGAGCTGTTTTTT
CASSNPEGVHTNTGELFF
>TRBV2|TRBJ1-5|.|many
TGTGCCAGCAGAATCGGGGGACACTATAGCAATCAGCCCCAGCATTTT
CASRIGGHYSNQPQHF
>TRBV7-6|TRBJ2-3|.|many
TGTGCCAGCAGCTTAGGTCGAGGAGATACGCAGTATTTT
CASSLGRGDTQYF
>TRBV13|TRBJ2-3|.|.
TGTGTCAGCAGCACGGGGGATACGCAGTATTTT
CVSSTGDTQYF
>TRBV14|TRBJ2-3|.|once
TGTGCCAGCAGCCGCCTCCCGGTGGGGGCTGAGAATACGCAGTATTTT
CASSRLPVGAENTQYF
>TRBV7-2|TRBJ1-2|TRBD1|many
TGTGCCAGCAGCTTAGGATGGACAGGGCCGGACTATGGCTACACCTTC
CASSLGWTGPDYGYTF
>TRBV6-4|TRBJ1-4|.|.
TGTGCCAGCACTCCGGGACACCGGGGAGAAAAACTGTTTTTT
CASTPGHRGEKLFF
>TRBV6-2/TRBV6-3|TRBJ2-5|TRBD2|few
TGTGCCAGCAGTGAGAAGGCGGGCGGGGGGGAGACCCAGTACTTC
CASSEKAGGGETQYF
>TRBV2|TRBJ2-3|.|.
TGTGCCAGCAGTGTGGGGGATACGCAGTATTTT
CASSVGDTQYF
>TRBV7-8|TRBJ2-7|.|many
TGTGCCAGCAGCTTAGAACCAGGCTGGACCCCCTACGAGCAGTACTTC
CASSLEPGWTPYEQYF
>TRBV7-6|TRBJ1-1|.|.
TGTGTCAGCAGCTCGTGGGGCACTGAAGCTTTCTTT
CVSSSWGTEAFF
>TRBV6-5|TRBJ1-2|.|.
TGTACCAGCAGTTTTAGAGGGCAGTACGGCTACACCTTC
CTSSFRGQYGYTF
>TRBV7-9|TRBJ2-3|.|many
TGTGCCAGCAGCTTAACCGGCTATAGCACAGATACGCAGTATTTT
CASSLTGYSTDTQYF
>TRBV7-6|TRBJ1-5|.|many
TGTGCCAGCAGCGATACAGGGTTGGGCAATCAGCCCCAGCATTTT
CASSDTGLGNQPQHF
>TRBV12-3/TRBV12-4|TRBJ2-1|.|many
TGTGCCAGCAGATTAGGGCAGATCGGGCAGCCCAATGAGCAGTTCTTC
CASRLGQIGQPNEQFF
>TRBV14|TRBJ2-1|.|.
TGTGCCAGCAGCCAAGACGGGGCGGGCTCCTACAATAAGCAGTTCTTC
CASSQDGAGSYNKQFF
>TRBV5-5|TRBJ1-4|.|few
TGTGCCAGCAGCTTGCGGGGGTGGCAGAGTAATGAAAAACTGTTTTTT
CASSLRGWQSNEKLFF
>TRBV7-8|TRBJ1-5|.|many
TGTGCCAGCAGCTTCGGGGATAGCAATCAGCCCCAGCATTTT
CASSFGDSNQPQHF
>TRBV7-9|TRBJ2-5|.|.
TGTGCCAGCTTCTCGGGGGGACAGAATCCCAGAGAGACCCAGTACTTC
CASFSGGQNPRETQYF
>TRBV7-9|TRBJ2-2|.|.
TGTGCCAGCAGCGCCACTGCGCCCGGGGAGCTGTTTTTT
CASSATAPGELFF
>TRBV7-6|TRBJ1-1|.|few
TGTGCCAGCAGCTTAGCCCGGCCGGGGACTGAAGCTTTCTTT
CASSLARPGTEAFF
>TRBV7-2|TRBJ2-4|TRBD2|many
TGTGCCAGCAGCCTCTGGACTAGCTTCGGGGACATTCAGTACTTC
CASSLWTSFGDIQYF
>TRBV6-1|TRBJ2-2|.|.
TGTGCCAGCAGCCGAAACTCTTATCTAGAACGAAGGTCCGGGGAGCTGTTTTTT
CASSRNSYLERRSGELFF
>TRBV7-9|TRBJ1-2|.|.
TGTGCCAGCAGCTCCACCGGCGGGAACTATGGCTACACCTTC
CASSSTGGNYGYTF
>TRBV7-2|TRBJ2-1|.|many
TGTGCCAGCAGCCCTTCGGGACTCATGGATAGGGGGCCCTACAATGAGCAGTTCTTC
CASSPSGLMDRGPYNEQFF
>TRBV11-2|TRBJ2-2|.|.
TGTGCCAGCACCGTGGGGGTGAACACCGGGGAGCTGTTTTTT
CASTVGVNTGELFF
>TRBV27|TRBJ1-1|.|many
TGTGCCAGCTCCCCGGGGAGGGGAAGCACTGAAGCTTTCTTT
CASSPGRGSTEAFF
>TRBV12-5|TRBJ1-2|TRBD1|many
TGTGCTAGTGGATGGGACAGGGAACGTGGCTACACCTTC
CASGWDRERGYTF
>TRBV15|TRBJ2-5|.|.
TGTGCCACAGCCGACTCCCGCGGGGAGCCTTTGACCCAGTACTTC
CATADSRGEPLTQYF
>TRBV4-3|TRBJ1-5|.|few
TGCGCCAGCAGCCAAGATCCCGGCCCTAGCAATCAGCCCCAGCATTTT
CASSQDPGPSNQPQHF
>TRBV7-8|TRBJ2-2|.|many
TGTGCCAGGAAGACCGGGGTCGGGGAGCTGTTTTTT
CARKTGVGELFF
>TRBV6-2/TRBV6-3|TRBJ2-7|TRBD2|few
TGTGCCAGCAGCTTTAGCGGGGGGCCCGACTACGAGCAGTACTTC
CASSFSGGPDYEQYF
>TRBV7-9|TRBJ1-1|.|.
TGTGCCAGCAGCCCGCCCCTCGGAGTTGAAGCTTTCTTT
CASSPPLGVEAFF
>TRBV29-1|TRBJ1-2|TRBD1|.
TGCAGCACCAGCCCGGGACAGGGGTCTAACTATGGCTACACCTTC
CSTSPGQGSNYGYTF
>TRBV29-1|TRBJ2-3|TRBD1|.
TGCAGCGTTGAAGATGGGGACAGGGGCGATTACACAGATACGCAGTATTTT
CSVEDGDRGDYTDTQYF
>TRBV28|TRBJ1-1|.|many
TGTGCCAGCACCCTACAGGATTACACTGAAGCTTTCTTT
CASTLQDYTEAFF
>TRBV24-1|TRBJ2-5|.|.
TGTGCCACCAGTGATCCGGACCGTCCGGAGACCCAGTACTTC
CATSDPDRPETQYF